What follows are 30 T cell receptor beta chains derived from one specimen sequenced in a study of shared clonotypes between healthy human individuals. Naive-designated CD8 cells lacked CD45RO, were positively enriched for CCR7, and omitted terminally differentiated effector memory CD45RA+ cells. Only in-frame clones appear in the TCRdb table, and some are missing; sequencing was by immunoSEQ multiplex PCR. The sample contains more than 550,000 clones, around 92% of which appear only once. Sequenced sample: naive CD8+ T cells sorted from blood. These receptors were collected from a man aged 25 to 40 in good health.

The J gene is TRBJ1-3, the V gene TRBV27; D gene ambiguous. Trimming took 8 bases from V and 0 from J, leaving 2 bases between them. Germline values: CDR1 MNHEY, CDR2 SMNVEV (reference sequence). The CDR3 consists of 11 residues. CDR3 sequence reads: CASRSGNTIYF. CDR3 coding DNA: TGTGCCAGCCGCTCTGGAAACACCATATATTTT.

In the case of this clone: This could be a read error, since a much larger clone is one nucleotide away. Other DNA sequences in the sample encode the same CDR3. This chain joins TRBV6-5 and TRBJ1-2, with 9 bases fitting TRBD1. Losses at the gene ends were 6 bases for V and 6 bases for J; bases not matched to a gene: 5. The V gene's germline CDR1 is MNHEY and CDR2 SVGAGI. The CDR3 runs to 13 residues. CDR3 in DNA: TGTGCCAGCAGCAGACAGGGGGGGCATGGCTACACCTTC. It yields the protein CASSRQGGHGYTF.

This chain connects TRBV11-2 to TRBJ1-2; TRBD1 might be the D (6 bases). The CDR3 covers 15 residues. Trimming removed 5 bases from V and 1 base from J, with 14 bases in between. Germline V gene sequence: CDR1 SGHAT, CDR2 FQNNGV. The CDR3 DNA reads TGTGCCAGCAGCGTTATACAGGGTTATAACTATGGCTACACCTTC. It is translated as CASSVIQGYNYGYTF.

The chain has TRBV29-1 and TRBJ1-2; 7 bases are a match to TRBD1. CDR1 is SQVTM, CDR2 ANQGSEA, per germline. The length of the CDR3 is 15 residues. V shed 4 bases and J 4 bases; nucleotides not matched to a gene: 12. The CDR3 region is CSVVSNPQGFYGYTF. The DNA of the CDR3 is TGCAGCGTTGTCTCCAACCCACAGGGGTTCTATGGCTACACCTTC.

The V call is TRBV6-1, the J call TRBJ2-5, with D possibly being TRBD1 (6 bases). CDR3 length equals 15 residues. Trimming removed 3 bases at V and 6 bases at J, with 17 bases between. The germline gives CDR1 MNHNS, CDR2 SASEGT. CDR3 sequence (DNA): TGTGCCAGCAGTGATTACAGGGTACTATTGAAGACCCAGTACTTC. It is translated as CASSDYRVLLKTQYF.

The chain has TRBV13 and TRBJ2-5; weak D call: TRBD2 (6 bases). The V end was cut by 6 bases, the J end by 1 base, with 9 bases between. CDR3 length: 13 amino acids. CDR1 is PRHDT, CDR2 FYEKMQ, per germline (reference sequence). The CDR3 reads CASSPLAQETQYF. The CDR3 coding sequence is TGTGCCAGCAGTCCACTAGCCCAAGAGACCCAGTACTTC. The whole variable domain, remainder taken from reference TRBV13 and TRBJ2-5, is AAGVIQSPRHLIKEKRETATLKCYPIPRHDTVYWYQQGPGQDPQFLISFYEKMQSDKGSIPDRFSAQQFSDYHSELNMSSLELGDSALYFCASSPLAQETQYFGPGTRLLVL.

A few counts support this clone. The rearrangement joins TRBV5-8 to TRBJ1-1; 8 positions match TRBD1. This CDR3 contains 16 residues. Germline V lookup: CDR1 SGHTS, CDR2 YDEGEE. After removal of 0 bases from V and 1 base from J, the junction contained 5 bases not matched to a gene. The CDR3 nucleotides are TGTGCCAGCAGCTTGGGACAGGGGTTGTGGAACACTGAAGCTTTCTTT. This sequence encodes CASSLGQGLWNTEAFF.

A remark on this clone: Additional DNA sequences in this sample encode the identical CDR3. CDR3 in amino acids: CSVGDNSYEQYF. CDR3 bases: TGCAGCGTTGGTGACAACTCCTACGAGCAGTACTTC. The genes are TRBV29-1 and TRBJ2-7; D unclear. Germline V gene data show CDR1 as SQVTM and CDR2 as ANQGSEA. Trimming took off 4 bases at V and 0 bases at J, with 7 bases between the two ends. The CDR3 consists of 12 residues.

This clone came up once. The genes are TRBV7-9 and TRBJ2-5; D unclear. Germline V lookup: CDR1 SEHNR, CDR2 FQNEAQ (reference sequence). The CDR3 is 14 residues long. Trimming stripped 1 base from V and 3 bases from J, with 9 bases between. CDR3 sequence: CASSLGSTKETQYF. CDR3 sequence (DNA): TGTGCCAGCAGCTTAGGCAGTACTAAAGAGACCCAGTACTTC. The full variable domain, in which reference TRBV7-9 and TRBJ2-5 provide the parts outside the CDR3, is DTGVSQNPRHKITKRGQNVTFRCDPISEHNRLYWYRQTLGQGPEFLTYFQNEAQLEKSRLLSDRFSAERPKGSFSTLEIQRTEQGDSAMYLCASSLGSTKETQYFGPGTRLLVL.

The chain is built from TRBV11-1 and TRBJ2-1; 7 bases match TRBD2. The CDR3 covers 16 residues. The germline V gene encodes CDR1 SGHAT and CDR2 FQDESV (reference sequence). After removal of 2 bases from V and 0 bases from J, the junction contained 4 bases not matched to a gene. The CDR3 spells CASSLSLADSYNEQFF. The CDR3 coding sequence is TGTGCCAGCAGCTTATCTCTAGCGGACTCCTACAATGAGCAGTTCTTC.

Note on this clone: Different DNA sequences within this sample yield the same CDR3. The gene calls are TRBV4-1 and TRBJ2-3; 10 nucleotides align to TRBD2. The V gene end was trimmed by 4 bases and the J gene end by 1 base; junction bases not matched to a gene: 2. Germline V gene data show CDR1 as MGHRA and CDR2 as YSYEKL. This CDR3 is built from 15 residues. The CDR3 bases are TGCGCCAGCAGCCTCAGCGGGAGGGGCACAGATACGCAGTATTTT. It is translated as CASSLSGRGTDTQYF.

This clone was detected once. The chain carries TRBV27 and TRBJ2-1; TRBD2 might be the D (6 bases). The CDR3 contains 15 residues. Germline V CDR1 and CDR2: MNHEY, SMNVEV (reference sequence). Trimming left V 5 bases short and J 9 bases short, with 20 bases between. The CDR3 DNA reads TGTGCCAGCAGTAAGGGACTCCACGGCATCCCTGAGCAGTTCTTC. Its translation is CASSKGLHGIPEQFF.

J is TRBJ1-2 and V is TRBV2; 7 nucleotides line up with TRBD1. V was clipped by 6 bases and J by 9 bases; unmatched bases: 7. This CDR3 contains 12 residues. CDR1 and CDR2 (germline): SNHLY, FYNNEI. CDR3 in DNA: TGTGCCAGCAGAGGCGACAGGGATCGCTACACCTTC. Protein product: CASRGDRDRYTF.

The chain couples TRBV28 to TRBJ1-4; D might be TRBD1 (6 bases). V lost 5 bases and J lost 8, with 12 bases in between. The germline V gene has CDR1 MDHEN and CDR2 SYDVKM. CDR3 length equals 13 residues. The CDR3 DNA reads TGTGCCAGCAGTAACAGGGTGTGGGAAAAACTGTTTTTT. Its translation is CASSNRVWEKLFF.

The V call is TRBV7-9, the J call TRBJ2-3; 15 positions agree with TRBD2. The length of the CDR3 is 15 residues. V lost 5 bases, J lost 8 bases, and 5 bases stayed unmatched. In germline, CDR1 is SEHNR, CDR2 FQNEAQ (reference sequence). The CDR3 sequence is CASSPRTSGRVTQYF. CDR3 sequence (DNA): TGTGCCAGCAGCCCCCGGACTAGCGGGAGGGTTACGCAGTATTTT.

The sample holds one count of this clone. The V and J genes are TRBV19 and TRBJ2-7; TRBD1 matches 9 bases. The CDR3 extends over 15 amino acids. Trimming removed 6 bases from V and 2 bases from J; junction bases left unmatched: 8. The germline V gene has CDR1 LNHDA and CDR2 SQIVND (reference sequence). The CDR3 DNA is TGTGCCAGTAGCGAGTACCGGGACAGGGCCTACGAGCAGTACTTC. Protein sequence: CASSEYRDRAYEQYF.

V is TRBV5-8 and J is TRBJ2-1, with D perhaps TRBD1 or TRBD2 (5 bases each). V was pared by 3 bases and J by 8 bases, with 15 bases between. CDR1 is SGHTS, CDR2 YDEGEE, per germline. CDR3 length equals 14 residues. The CDR3 DNA is TGTGCCAGCAGCTCCGAGGGCAGGGACCATGAGCAGTTCTTC. Translation: CASSSEGRDHEQFF.

The chain couples TRBV28 to TRBJ2-7; 9 bases line up with TRBD2. Per germline, CDR1 MDHEN and CDR2 SYDVKM. CDR3 length: 15 residues. With V trimmed by 3 bases and J by 3 bases, 6 bases remained unmatched. The CDR3 nucleotides read TGTGCCAGCAGTTTTGCGACTAGCGGAAGCTACGAGCAGTACTTC. It is translated as CASSFATSGSYEQYF. Variable domain in full (rest from reference TRBV28 and TRBJ2-7): DVKVTQSSRYLVKRTGEKVFLECVQDMDHENMFWYRQDPGLGLRLIYFSYDVKMKEKGDIPEGYSVSREKKERFSLILESASTNQTSMYLCASSFATSGSYEQYFGPGTRLTVT.

The gene calls are TRBV2 and TRBJ2-7; D is uncertain. V was trimmed by 3 bases and J by 2 bases, leaving 8 bases between them. Germline values: CDR1 SNHLY, CDR2 FYNNEI. This CDR3 contains 13 residues. The CDR3 coding sequence is TGTGCCAGCAGTGAGGACGGAACCTACGAGCAGTACTTC. Encoded protein: CASSEDGTYEQYF.

The V gene is TRBV7-9, the J gene TRBJ2-5, with D maybe TRBD2 (7 bases). Germline V gene data show CDR1 as SEHNR and CDR2 as FQNEAQ (reference sequence). The CDR3 spans 16 residues. The V gene lost 7 bases and the J gene lost 4 bases, with 22 bases spanning the gap. The CDR3 sequence: CASIPRGASLRETQYF. CDR3 bases: TGTGCCAGCATCCCTCGGGGGGCGAGTCTTCGAGAGACCCAGTACTTC.

The chain carries TRBV7-2 and TRBJ2-7; a weak D match, TRBD1 (5 bases). This CDR3 spans 16 amino acids. Deletions cut 3 bases from V and 0 bases from J, with 15 bases between. The germline V gene encodes CDR1 SGHTA and CDR2 FQGNSA. The CDR3 nucleotides are TGTGCCAGCAGCTTTAGGGGCCAGGCAAGCTCCTACGAGCAGTACTTC. It yields the protein CASSFRGQASSYEQYF.

This rearrangement joins TRBV7-8 to TRBJ1-5; D is perhaps TRBD1 (6 bases). CDR1 SGHVS and CDR2 FQNEAQ come from the germline V gene. The CDR3 length is 14 residues. Trimming shortened V by 4 bases and J by 4 bases, and 11 bases separated the two germline ends. Written as DNA, the CDR3 is TGTGCCAGCAGCTCAAGGGGGGGGAATCAGCCCCAGCATTTT. Its protein product is CASSSRGGNQPQHF.

The chain joins TRBV5-1 to TRBJ2-7, with 8 bases lining up with TRBD2. The CDR3 has 15 amino acids. The V gene end was trimmed by 2 bases and the J gene end by 7 bases; junction bases not matched to a gene: 11. Germline loops: CDR1 SGHRS, CDR2 YFSETQ. CDR3 in DNA: TGCGCCAGCAGCTTCCTAGCGGGCTCGGTTGGGGAGCAGTACTTC. Residues: CASSFLAGSVGEQYF.

The V gene is TRBV14, the J gene TRBJ2-1; D is possibly TRBD1 or TRBD2 (5 bases each). The germline CDR1 and CDR2 sequences are SGHDN and FVKESK. This CDR3 is built from 14 residues. The V end lost 6 bases, the J end lost 5 bases, and 14 bases lay between the germline ends. CDR3 sequence (DNA): TGTGCCAGCAGGGGGGTGACACCGAACAATGAGCAGTTCTTC. This gives the protein CASRGVTPNNEQFF. The complete variable domain, with remaining parts taken from reference TRBV14 and TRBJ2-1, reads EAGVTQFPSHSVIEKGQTVTLRCDPISGHDNLYWYRRVMGKEIKFLLHFVKESKQDESGMPNNRFLAERTGGTYSTLKVQPAELEDSGVYFCASRGVTPNNEQFFGPGTRLTVL.

The chain joins TRBV30 to TRBJ2-5; tentatively, D is TRBD1 (5 bases). This CDR3 comprises 12 residues. CDR1 and CDR2 from the germline V gene are GTSNPN and SVGIG (reference sequence). Trimming took off 5 bases at V and 2 bases at J, with 9 bases between the two ends. The CDR3 nucleotides are TGTGCCTGGGGACATCCTCAAGAGACCCAGTACTTC. Amino acid sequence: CAWGHPQETQYF.

The V gene is TRBV6-5, the J gene TRBJ2-7; TRBD2 matches 8 bases. This CDR3 spans 16 amino acids. Unmatched junction bases numbered 15, after V lost 4 bases and J lost 7 bases. CDR1 and CDR2 from the germline V gene are MNHEY and SVGAGI. The CDR3 DNA reads as TGTGCCAGCAGTTCGACTAGGGCGGGAGGCCGCGGAGAGCAGTACTTC. Amino acids: CASSSTRAGGRGEQYF.

The V call is TRBV7-9, the J call TRBJ1-2; D is uncertain. The CDR3 loop spans 14 amino acids. The V end was cut by 3 bases, the J end by 4 bases, with 12 bases between. Germline V gene data show CDR1 as SEHNR and CDR2 as FQNEAQ (reference sequence). Written as DNA, the CDR3 is TGTGCCAGCAGCTTGCTAGACATGCCCTATGGCTACACCTTC. This codes for CASSLLDMPYGYTF.

The rearrangement uses TRBV5-1 and TRBJ1-2; no reliable D call. CDR1 is SGHRS, CDR2 YFSETQ, per germline. CDR3 size: 14 residues. The V gene lost 7 bases and the J gene lost 0 bases, with 13 bases spanning the gap. CDR3 in DNA: TGCGCCAGCTCTCCCCTAAAAGCTAACTATGGCTACACCTTC. Its protein is CASSPLKANYGYTF.

This sequence joins TRBV29-1 and TRBJ2-7; perhaps TRBD1 as D (5 bases). This CDR3 is 13 amino acids long. CDR1 and CDR2 (germline): SQVTM, ANQGSEA. V lost 2 bases, J lost 2 bases, and 10 bases lay in between. CDR3 bases: TGCAGCGTTGAAAGCGACAGTCCCTACGAGCAGTACTTC. It encodes CSVESDSPYEQYF.

The chain is built from TRBV19 and TRBJ2-1; 8 bases agree with TRBD2. From germline, CDR1 is LNHDA and CDR2 SQIVND (reference sequence). The CDR3 totals 18 residues. With 5 bases clipped from V and 3 bases from J, the junction kept 15 bases outside the gene matches. The chain's CDR3 is CASSFAITSGTSYNEQFF. In nucleotides, the CDR3 is TGTGCCAGTAGTTTCGCCATTACCTCCGGGACTAGCTACAATGAGCAGTTCTTC.